The sequence of this T cell receptor beta chain was determined in a study of cytomegalovirus exposure and HLA in healthy donors (dated by TCRdb to 2015 to 2018). Background on the whole study: According to an earlier analysis of 587 of the donors, about 170 million T cells yielded 117 million unique TCR beta sequences and 276 Gb of sequence data. The study aimed to test whether signatures of past pathogen exposure could be identified by cataloging public T cell receptors. All discovery cohort repertoires had been generated using a single sequencing platform. The later analysis used no new phenotypic data to find candidate immune exposures, relying instead on TCR beta sequences and their occurrence across donors. The number of typed donors differed by locus: about 620-640 for A, B, C, DRB1 and DQB1; 522 for DQA1; some 590 for DPA1; and about 450 for DPB1. Among several hundred genotyped donors of the cohort, an average of roughly 230,000 unique TCR beta nucleotide sequences was sequenced per donor, of which about 19% were non-productive. A later genetic analysis used genome-wide SNP genotypes for about 65% of the 666 donors, treating that subset as a discovery cohort. An early release covering 550 to 700 HLA-typed donors comprised 250 to 350 gigabases of sequencing data and approximately 80 million unique TCR sequences. A later analysis re-analyzed previously published TCR beta repertoires from about 600 donors and added high-resolution HLA genotyping to study TCR occurrence patterns. In an earlier analysis of several hundred of the donors, high-throughput TCR beta sequencing was used to judge whether each TCR beta V gene segment behaved as functional or pseudogenic. Donor age, sex, ethnicity and CMV serostatus were collected together with the repertoire data. Besides the first cohort of around 670 subjects, a separate validation cohort made up of 120 different subjects was used. Of the 300 to 500 genotyped donors, over 80% were placed in the genetic ancestry cluster associated with self-reported Caucasian donors. To predict cytomegalovirus infection status, the study combined high-throughput TCR immunosequencing, statistical association of individual TCRs with disease status, and machine learning. The study profiled the T cell repertoires of 500 to 800 subjects by immunosequencing and related them to cytomegalovirus serostatus. Class I and class II HLA loci were covered by the typing at four-digit resolution. A few DR-DQ haplotypes were treated as single units for association and clustering because of strong linkage in the cohort.

A remark on this clone: Its antigen remains unidentified. No clone much larger than this one lies a single base away; base qualities are absent.

Receptor libraries were prepared by the immunoSEQ multiplex PCR assay. The multiplex PCR relied on a mix of 60 forward primers for TCR Vbeta segments and 13 reverse primers for TCR Jbeta segments. The CDR3 region of rearranged TCR beta genes was amplified from genomic DNA with a multiplex PCR assay. Amplified TCR beta libraries were sequenced as 87-base-pair reads on the Illumina HiSeq System. The authors' analysis ran thus. A later analysis tallied around 80 million unique TCR beta chains across the 550 to 850 repertoires, and approximately 12 million of those chains were shared by two or more donors. A nearest-neighbor algorithm error-corrected the raw reads and collapsed the reads into unique sequences, merging closely related sequences to remove PCR and sequencing errors. Alignment of CDR3 sequences to IMGT reference sequences was used to assign V, D and J gene segments. For a sequence to be retained, at least a six-nucleotide match to both a V gene segment and a J gene segment was required. Rearrangements were called productive when the CDR3 lacked stop codons and stayed in frame with V and J; all others were non-productive. CDR3 was defined according to IMGT convention as the region running from the second conserved V-encoded cysteine to the conserved J-encoded phenylalanine. In an earlier analysis of approximately 590 of the donors, sequences lacking an unambiguous match to a single V gene segment were excluded. An earlier analysis of several hundred of the donors called V segments functional above 56.7% productive rearrangements and segregating when the between-donor standard deviation exceeded 5%. A statistical classification framework was built to diagnose cytomegalovirus status from the catalog of TCR beta chain sequences. In a later analysis, V and J genes were assigned by comparing TCR nucleotide sequences against IMGT/GENE-DB human TR gene sequences. A later analysis assigned CDR3 sequences and most-parsimonious VDJ recombination scenarios with the TCRdist pipeline. In a later analysis, each TCR beta chain was defined by its CDR3 amino acid sequence together with its V-gene family, and reads without a unique V-gene family were excluded. As a way to deal with suspected cross-contamination and a sequencing artifact, a later analysis dropped 500 to 700 nucleotide sequences that were highly shared and had low generation probability. A later analysis calculated a clonal expansion index for each public chain from normalized within-repertoire ranks of inferred template counts. In a later analysis, generation probabilities were computed using a VDJ recombination model fitted to out-of-frame rearrangements, and the results were checked against IGoR. Hypergeometric tests were used in a later analysis to score TCR-TCR, TCR-HLA and TCR-CMV co-occurrence, with a repertoire-size bias correction applied to the TCR pairs. A later analysis estimated false discovery rates by permuting HLA or CMV assignments 20 times. In a later analysis, co-occurring TCRs were grouped with DBSCAN, and TCRdist sequence similarity was added when clustering was performed within HLA-allele-positive subsets. Repertoires with fewer than 30,000 or more than 120,000 public chains, plus five repertoires with anomalous nucleotide sharing, were excluded from co-occurrence clustering. Imported from immuneACCESS, the table was reduced by TCRdb to in-frame sequences with V and J called. These copies leave out some clones; in studies compared against another copy, an unresolved V gene accounts for under half, and the cause of the remainder is not known. V and J calls and clone size come straight from that table; D and trimming were deduced from the DNA. This sample comprises over 200,000 clones, approximately 78% of them detected only once. Of the sample, around 4% is held by the ten largest clones.

The CDR3 starts with the cysteine, ends with the phenylalanine, and has 15 residues. Solely the CDR3 DNA is kept, with 45 bases framed from the first base. V has 4 bases trimmed and J has 4 bases trimmed; junction bases matching no gene number 8. The germline V gene encodes CDR1 MNHEY and CDR2 SMNVEV (reference sequence). Beyond this particular receptor, the publication reports: Linkage disequilibrium might explain the correlated functional status among segregating V segments, but an unknown experimental factor could not be excluded. Most TCR sequences were observed very rarely across donors, whereas some public TCRs were present in many individuals. Compared with equally common non-associated chains, HLA-associated TCR beta chains in a later analysis were more clonally expanded and had lower generation probabilities. A later genetic analysis reported fewer N-insertions in productive TCRs among donors in an Asian-associated ancestry cluster than the roughly 670-donor mean. An association between a missense DCLRE1C variant and V-gene and J-gene trimming of TCR beta chains was found in a later genetic analysis and replicated in an independent cohort. In vitro tests confirmed that a few of the cytomegalovirus-associated TCR beta chains recognize cytomegalovirus antigens. A later analysis found that most CMV-associated TCR beta chains appeared HLA-restricted, with HLA associations seemingly driven largely by CMV exposure. In an earlier analysis of approximately 590 of the donors, most TCR beta V segments appeared in productive rearrangements about 87% or about 30% of the time, broadly matching IMGT annotations. The sequencing pipeline was judged likely to have produced a cluster of highly shared sequence variants as a technical artifact. In a later analysis, around 15,000 TCR beta sequences were associated with specific HLA alleles at a false discovery rate of 0.05. Some IMGT-functional V segments, including TRBV6-2 and TRBV6-3, could not be told apart with the 87-base-pair reads, so those segments were excluded. A later analysis reported that several top co-occurrence clusters appeared linked to parvovirus B19, influenza, CMV and Epstein-Barr virus. Presence/absence analyses assumed roughly uniform sequencing depth across donors, an assumption that may not hold. In a later analysis, the rate of TCR association differed among HLA loci, with DRB1 alleles having the most associated TCRs and HLA-C alleles having the fewest. Cytomegalovirus status was reported to be diagnosed by the classifier with high specificity and sensitivity in both the original and validation cohorts. The authors suggested that the approach could potentially be generalized to other disease states and immunological phenotypes. The cohort was sequenced for TCR beta chains only, and without alpha or paired-chain data the features that could be detected were limited. The only immune exposure information available for the cohort was CMV serostatus. When HLA alleles, especially DR and DQ, strongly co-occurred, attributing TCR associations to individual alleles was difficult. A further reported finding was that TCR beta sequences accurately predicted the HLA-A and HLA-B alleles for most subjects in the first cohort. The study listed approximately 150 TCR beta chains as associated with cytomegalovirus. HLA typing was unavailable for some donors at each locus, so association tests used only the typed subset. The earlier analysis of 450 to 700 of the donors excluded roughly 17 rarely observed V segments, including chromosome 9 orphons, because counts were too low.

The cohort consisted of 600 to 750 healthy bone marrow donors. Cohort members were all nominally healthy when sampled, although unrecorded immune exposures were likely present. The donor tested CMV seronegative and was one of the 352 seronegative cohort members. Each donor provided a peripheral blood sample, and peripheral blood mononuclear cells were used for TCR beta sequencing. Genomic DNA extraction from the blood cell samples was performed with the Qiagen DNeasy Blood Extraction Kit. Sequences were obtained from PBMCs. The rearrangement combines TRBV27 with TRBJ1-2; the central 8 bases match TRBD1. This receptor was identified in a male donor in good health and CMV-seronegative. This receptor carries the CDR3 CASSSRTGLFYGYTF. The DNA is as follows: TGTGCCAGCAGTTCCCGGACAGGGTTGTTCTATGGCTACACCTTC.